One and the same sample provided the 25 T cell receptor beta chains below, sequenced in a study of blood T cells in healthy people across ages. Combining a sample-barcoded 5' primer with a J-beta primer mix, a second PCR ran for roughly 6 to 12 cycles. TCRdb itself ran the 5' RACE reads through MiXCR, one entry per CDR3 protein. The sample comprises over 1.5 million distinct CDR3 sequences, less than 50% of which are singletons, and approximately 2.1% rests with the top ten. Sequenced: blood. Receptors originate from a woman between 40 and 55 years old in good health.

This clonotype was found a few times. The rearrangement links TRBV20-1 to TRBJ2-3; D remains ambiguous. The CDR3 consists of 12 residues. Germline V lookup: CDR1 DFQATT, CDR2 SNEGSKA (reference sequence). Trimming pared 5 bases from V and 6 bases from J, leaving 12 bases between. As DNA, the CDR3 is TGCAGTGCTGACCTAGATGATGATACGCAGTATTTT. Encoded protein: CSADLDDDTQYF.

The chain links TRBV2 to TRBJ2-5, with TRBD1 matching over 10 bases. The ends lost 11 bases at V and 5 bases at J; junction bases unmatched: 8. CDR1 SNHLY and CDR2 FYNNEI come from the germline V gene. This CDR3 region has 13 residues. In nucleotides, the CDR3 is TGTGCCTTGACAGGGGGCTCAAGGGAGACCCAGTACTTC. Protein product: CALTGGSRETQYF.

A note on this clonotype: A read error may produce the germline difference seen at one junction end. The V and J genes are TRBV6-6 and TRBJ2-4; unclear D gene. Germline CDR1 MNHNY, CDR2 SVGAGI (reference sequence). This CDR3 region has 16 residues. The CDR3 region is CASRNARAIAKNVQYF. In nucleotides, the CDR3 is TGTGCCAGCAGGAATGCCAGAGCCATCGCCAAAAACGTTCAGTACTTC.

V is TRBV12-3 or TRBV12-4 and J is TRBJ1-6; D possibly corresponds to TRBD1 (5 bases). The ends were cut back, 7 bases at V and 5 bases at J, with 9 bases in the middle. CDR3 size: 13 residues. The DNA of the CDR3 is TGTGCCAGCACCCGGGACGATAATTCACCCCTCCACTTT. This translates into CASTRDDNSPLHF.

This clonotype was counted between two and nine times. This chain connects TRBV25-1 to TRBJ2-1; TRBD1 matches at 9 bases. Trimming removed 6 bases from V and 9 bases from J; junction bases left unmatched: 12. The germline gives CDR1 MGHDK, CDR2 SYGVNS. The CDR3 runs to 15 residues. The CDR3 region is CASSTGTGSIGEQFF. The CDR3, as DNA: TGTGCCAGCAGCACCGGGACAGGGTCGATCGGTGAGCAGTTCTTC.

V is TRBV11-3 and J is TRBJ2-5; possibly TRBD1 for D (6 bases). The J call is doubtful: the DNA matches TRBJ2-1 better. The CDR3 is made up of 15 amino acids. Germline V gene sequence: CDR1 SGHNT, CDR2 YENEEA. The CDR3 coding sequence is TGTGCCAGCAGCTTGGACAGTTCGTACCAAGAGACCCAGTTCTTC. Protein product: CASSLDSSYQETQFF.

On this clonotype: Mismatch with germline at one junction end may stem from a read error. The gene calls are TRBV7-2 and TRBJ1-2; perhaps TRBD1 as D (5 bases). The germline gives CDR1 SGHTA, CDR2 FQGNSA. This CDR3 spans 14 amino acids. The CDR3 sequence: CASSSGFSNYGCTF. Here the CDR3 DNA reads TGTGCCAGCAGCTCAGGGTTCTCCAACTATGGCTGCACCTTC.

The V gene is TRBV6-6, the J gene TRBJ2-3, with a possible D match to TRBD2 (5 bases). Germline assignment: CDR1 MNHNY and CDR2 SVGAGI (reference sequence). V was trimmed by 6 bases and J by 1 base, leaving 17 bases between them. This CDR3 contains 16 residues. The CDR3: CASSRRGKGGTDTQYF. The CDR3 region has the DNA TGTGCCAGCAGCCGACGGGGAAAGGGCGGCACAGATACGCAGTATTTT.

This clonotype occurred once. The chain couples TRBV2 to TRBJ2-5, with TRBD2 as a possible D gene (5 bases). This CDR3 is built from 14 residues. The V end was cut by 6 bases, the J end by 11 bases, with 22 bases between. CDR1 is SNHLY, CDR2 FYNNEI, per germline. The CDR3 protein is CASSPGRGFNEQYF. The CDR3 DNA follows: TGTGCCAGCAGCCCGGGTAGAGGGTTCAATGAGCAGTACTTC.

The chain combines TRBV6-5 with TRBJ2-3; a weak D match, TRBD2 (6 bases). Between the trimmed V and J ends, which lost 0 bases and 2 bases, there was a span of 12 bases. The CDR3 extends over 16 amino acids. The V gene's germline CDR1 is MNHEY and CDR2 SVGAGI. The CDR3 loop reads CASSYSNRGITDTQYF. CDR3 nucleotide sequence: TGTGCCAGCAGTTACTCGAACCGGGGGATCACAGATACGCAGTATTTT.

The rearrangement joins TRBV20-1 to TRBJ1-2, with 10 bases matching TRBD1. The CDR3 is 16 amino acids. Germline values: CDR1 DFQATT, CDR2 SNEGSKA (reference sequence). Trimming took 8 bases from V and 3 from J; bases not matched to a gene: 15. The CDR3: CSLPSRDRGTDYGYTF. DNA for the CDR3: TGCAGTCTTCCATCAAGGGACAGGGGTACGGACTATGGCTACACCTTC.

The V gene is TRBV29-1, the J gene TRBJ1-2, with no clear D. The V gene lost 8 bases and the J gene lost 3 bases, with 13 bases spanning the gap. This CDR3 region has 12 residues. Germline loops: CDR1 SQVTM, CDR2 ANQGSEA. The CDR3 sequence: CSLGTGDYGYTF. The CDR3 DNA follows: TGCAGCTTAGGTACCGGGGACTATGGCTACACCTTC. Using reference TRBV29-1 and TRBJ1-2 for the parts outside the CDR3, the full variable domain is SAVISQKPSRDICQRGTSLTIQCQVDSQVTMMFWYRQQPGQSLTLIATANQGSEATYESGFVIDKFPISRPNLTFSTLTVSNMSPEDSSIYLCSLGTGDYGYTFGSGTRLTVV.

The genes are TRBV20-1 and TRBJ2-1; TRBD1 or TRBD2 may be the D gene (5 bases each). The J call may be incorrect, as the DNA end agrees better with TRBJ2-7. This CDR3 has 13 amino acids. Germline V gene sequence: CDR1 DFQATT, CDR2 SNEGSKA (reference sequence). CDR3 nucleotide sequence: TGCAGTGCTAGCGGGGCCTCCTACAATGAGCAGTACTTC. Protein: CSASGASYNEQYF.

The rearrangement links TRBV4-2 to TRBJ1-6; 7 bases match TRBD1. CDR1 is LGHNA and CDR2 is YNFKEQ in the germline V gene. V shed 3 bases and J 9 bases; nucleotides not matched to a gene: 8. There are 15 residues in the CDR3. The CDR3: CASSHRQGLGSPLHF. CDR3 nucleotides: TGTGCCAGCAGCCACAGACAGGGTTTAGGTTCACCCCTCCACTTT.

This clonotype was picked up many times. The rearrangement links TRBV29-1 to TRBJ2-3; 11 nucleotides match TRBD2. The CDR3 loop spans 14 amino acids. Germline V lookup: CDR1 SQVTM, CDR2 ANQGSEA. Trimming took 5 bases from V and 2 from J; bases not matched to a gene: 3. The CDR3: CSVPGLADTDTQYF. The CDR3 bases are TGCAGCGTTCCGGGACTAGCGGACACAGATACGCAGTATTTT.

V usage is TRBV12-3 or TRBV12-4 and J usage is TRBJ1-6; a weak D match, TRBD1 (5 bases). Trimming took off 5 bases at V and 11 bases at J, with 19 bases between the two ends. There are 15 residues in the CDR3. The CDR3 region has the DNA TGTGCCAGCAGTCCTGGGGACGCCCCTCGAGCACCCCTCCACTTT. This codes for CASSPGDAPRAPLHF.

The CDR3 DNA sequence: TGTGCCAGCAGTCGCTCAGGGGGGTGGCCAACCGAGCAGTACTTC. Translating it yields CASSRSGGWPTEQYF. V usage is TRBV12-3 or TRBV12-4 and J usage is TRBJ2-5; weak D call: TRBD1 (7 bases). The end of the DNA fits TRBJ2-7 better, so the J call may be wrong. The CDR3 is 15 residues long.

This clonotype has a single count. The CDR3 bases are TGTGCCAGCTCACGCAACCAGGGTGAGGGGTACGAGCAGTACTTC. This encodes CASSRNQGEGYEQYF. The gene calls are TRBV18 and TRBJ2-7, with D perhaps given as TRBD1 or TRBD2 (5 bases each). Between the trimmed V and J ends, which lost 4 bases and 4 bases, there was a span of 17 bases. Germline CDR1 KGHSH, CDR2 LQKENI. The CDR3 loop spans 15 amino acids. The variable domain in full, with the rest retrieved from reference TRBV18 and TRBJ2-7, is NAGVMQNPRHLVRRRGQEARLRCSPMKGHSHVYWYRQLPEEGLKFMVYLQKENIIDESGMPKERFSAEFPKEGPSILRIQQVVRGDSAAYFCASSRNQGEGYEQYFGPGTRLTVT.

Remarks on this clonotype: The junction shows a germline mismatch at one end, possibly a read error. The rearrangement uses TRBV3-1 and TRBJ1-2, with D possibly TRBD1 on 6 matching bases. CDR3 length: 15 amino acids. Germline values: CDR1 LGHDT, CDR2 YNNKEL (reference sequence). CDR3: CASSQEPGAFFGYAF. As DNA, the CDR3 is TGTGCCAGCAGCCAAGAGCCAGGGGCTTTCTTCGGCTACGCCTTC.

This clonotype was seen a handful of times. The rearrangement joins TRBV18 to TRBJ2-1; no firm D call. CDR1 and CDR2 (germline): KGHSH, LQKENI. The length of the CDR3 is 13 residues. The V gene lost 3 bases and the J gene lost 6 bases, with 9 bases spanning the gap. The CDR3 nucleotides are TGTGCCAGCTCACCGAAATCGTCCAATGAGCAGTTCTTC. Protein product: CASSPKSSNEQFF. The full variable domain, with the rest looked up from reference TRBV18 and TRBJ2-1, is NAGVMQNPRHLVRRRGQEARLRCSPMKGHSHVYWYRQLPEEGLKFMVYLQKENIIDESGMPKERFSAEFPKEGPSILRIQQVVRGDSAAYFCASSPKSSNEQFFGPGTRLTVL.

The J gene is TRBJ2-3, the V gene TRBV5-6; 8 positions agree with TRBD2. After removal of 4 bases from V and 5 bases from J, the junction contained 15 bases not matched to a gene. The germline gives CDR1 SGHDT, CDR2 YYEEEE. CDR3 length: 17 amino acids. CDR3 in DNA: TGTGCCAGCAGCCCCCGCGGAGTGTATAGCGGGGTAGATACGCAGTATTTT. It is translated as CASSPRGVYSGVDTQYF.

The chain links TRBV4-1 to TRBJ2-3, with 9 bases fitting TRBD1. The CDR3 totals 18 residues. CDR1 and CDR2 from the germline V gene are MGHRA and YSYEKL. V lost 10 bases, J lost 2 bases, and 19 bases stayed unmatched. The CDR3 DNA follows: TGCGCCAACTCGGACAGGGGAGGCCGGGGGCCTCTCACAGATACGCAGTATTTT. This encodes CANSDRGGRGPLTDTQYF.

This clonotype has a handful of counts. This chain uses TRBV12-3 or TRBV12-4 with TRBJ2-3; D is possibly TRBD1 (5 bases). Trimming removed 7 bases at V and 0 bases at J, with 14 bases between. CDR3 length equals 15 residues. The chain's CDR3 is CASTKGADSTDTQYF. In nucleotides, the CDR3 is TGTGCCAGCACCAAAGGGGCTGATAGCACAGATACGCAGTATTTT.

This clonotype has more than one count but fewer than ten. The chain carries TRBV5-1 and TRBJ2-6; D not resolved. CDR1 is SGHRS, CDR2 YFSETQ, per germline. The CDR3 has 13 residues. V lost 7 bases to trimming and J lost 0 bases, with 5 bases between them. The chain's CDR3 is CASAHSGANVLTF. CDR3 coding DNA: TGCGCCAGCGCACACTCTGGGGCCAACGTCCTGACTTTC.

This clonotype has only a few counts. The rearrangement uses TRBV2 and TRBJ2-3; 9 nucleotides align to TRBD1. The CDR3 spans 14 residues. The germline V gene encodes CDR1 SNHLY and CDR2 FYNNEI. The trim removed 7 bases at V and 1 base at J, leaving 3 bases unmatched. The CDR3 nucleotides read TGTGCCAGCACCTGGGACAGGGGCACAGATACGCAGTATTTT. This translates into CASTWDRGTDTQYF.